Following are 2 T cell receptor beta chains from one sample sequenced in a study of patients and donors after allogeneic stem cell transplantation. Each CDR3 protein is one row after TCRdb ran MiXCR on the RT-PCR reads. Among 150,000 to 200,000 distinct CDR3 sequences, roughly 40% were seen once, and the ten largest hold approximately 32%. The sequencing input was blood, either unsorted or a sorted T cell fraction (not recorded which). Receptors were obtained from a human donor who was either an allogeneic HSCT recipient or a stem cell or donor lymphocyte infusion donor (not recorded which). It is not recorded whose cells these are; they may come from a transplant donor.

This clonotype has at least ten counts. V and J are TRBV28 and TRBJ1-5, with D perhaps matching TRBD1 (6 bases). The CDR3 totals 16 residues. Germline V CDR1 and CDR2: MDHEN, SYDVKM. With 6 bases removed from V and 0 bases from J, the gap between germline ends came to 15 bases. CDR3 in amino acids: CASSPRQEFSNQPQHF. CDR3 sequence (DNA): TGTGCCAGCAGCCCTCGACAGGAATTTAGCAATCAGCCCCAGCATTTT.

The CDR3 region has the DNA TGCGCCAGCAGCCCGGAGACCCCTAGCGGGATTAGCACAGATACGCAGTATTTT. Translated, it gives CASSPETPSGISTDTQYF. The chain combines TRBV5-1 with TRBJ2-3; 9 bases are shared with TRBD2. The CDR3 length is 18 residues. V shed 4 bases and J 0 bases; nucleotides not matched to a gene: 12. Per the germline V gene, CDR1 is SGHRS and CDR2 is YFSETQ. The full variable domain, in which reference TRBV5-1 and TRBJ2-3 provide the parts outside the CDR3, is KAGVTQTPRYLIKTRGQQVTLSCSPISGHRSVSWYQQTPGQGLQFLFEYFSETQRNKGNFPGRFSGRQFSNSRSEMNVSTLELGDSALYLCASSPETPSGISTDTQYFGPGTRLTVL.